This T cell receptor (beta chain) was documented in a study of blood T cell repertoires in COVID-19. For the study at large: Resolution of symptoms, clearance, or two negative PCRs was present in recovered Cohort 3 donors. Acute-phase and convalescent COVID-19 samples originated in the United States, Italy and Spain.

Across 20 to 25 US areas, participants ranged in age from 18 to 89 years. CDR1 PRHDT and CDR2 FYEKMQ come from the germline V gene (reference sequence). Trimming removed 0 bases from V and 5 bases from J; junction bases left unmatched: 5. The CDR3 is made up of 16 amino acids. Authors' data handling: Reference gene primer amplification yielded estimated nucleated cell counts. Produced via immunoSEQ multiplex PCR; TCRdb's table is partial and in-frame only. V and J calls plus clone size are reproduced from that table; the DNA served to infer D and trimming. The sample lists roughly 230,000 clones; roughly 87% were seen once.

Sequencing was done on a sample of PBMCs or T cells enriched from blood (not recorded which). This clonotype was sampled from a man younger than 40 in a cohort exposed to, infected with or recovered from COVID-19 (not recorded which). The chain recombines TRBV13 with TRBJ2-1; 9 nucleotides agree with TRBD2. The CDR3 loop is CASSLGLRLADNEQFF. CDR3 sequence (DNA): TGTGCCAGCAGCTTAGGCCTCAGACTAGCGGACAATGAGCAGTTCTTC. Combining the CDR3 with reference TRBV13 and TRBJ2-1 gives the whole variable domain AAGVIQSPRHLIKEKRETATLKCYPIPRHDTVYWYQQGPGQDPQFLISFYEKMQSDKGSIPDRFSAQQFSDYHSELNMSSLELGDSALYFCASSLGLRLADNEQFFGPGTRLTVL.